This entry features one T cell receptor (beta chain) sequence. Its antigen remains undetermined. It has no much larger one-base neighbor in the sample; base qualities were not kept. These data belong to a study of cytomegalovirus exposure and HLA in healthy donors (TCRdb year 2017). Some background on the complete study: According to an earlier analysis of several hundred of the donors, about 179 million T cells yielded 117 million unique TCR beta sequences and 250 to 350 Gb of sequence data. An early release covering roughly 640 HLA-typed donors comprised 250 to 350 gigabases of sequencing data and roughly 86 million unique TCR sequences. Among the approximately 400 genotyped donors, around 81% belonged to the genetic ancestry cluster associated with self-reported Caucasian donors. The study was designed to test whether signatures of past pathogen exposure could be identified by cataloging public T cell receptors. The study used immunosequencing to profile the T cell repertoires of several hundred subjects and linked those repertoires to cytomegalovirus serostatus. In addition to the first cohort of around 670 subjects, a separate validation cohort of some 120 different subjects was used. High-throughput TCR immunosequencing, statistical association of individual TCRs with disease status, and machine learning were combined to predict cytomegalovirus infection status. To study patterns of TCR occurrence, a later analysis re-analyzed previously published TCR beta repertoires from more than 550 donors and added high-resolution HLA genotyping. The later analysis used no new phenotypic data to find candidate immune exposures, relying instead on TCR beta sequences and their occurrence across donors. In an earlier analysis of several hundred of the donors, high-throughput TCR beta sequencing was used to judge whether each TCR beta V gene segment behaved as functional or pseudogenic. Alongside the repertoire data, information on donor age, sex, ethnicity and CMV serostatus was compiled. A later genetic analysis used genome-wide SNP genotypes for about three fifths of the 666 donors, treating that subset as a discovery cohort. Every repertoire in the discovery cohort had been generated on one and the same sequencing platform. HLA typing covered class I and class II loci at four-digit resolution. The number of typed donors differed by locus: about 629-630 for A, B, C, DRB1 and DQB1; approximately 540 for DQA1; 600 to 610 for DPA1; and 450 to 480 for DPB1. Several DR-DQ haplotypes were handled as single units for association and clustering, since linkage in the cohort was strong. Among about 400 genotyped donors of the cohort, an average of approximately 200,000 unique TCR beta nucleotide sequences was sequenced per donor, of which about 18% were non-productive.

Receptors were amplified or captured by the immunoSEQ multiplex PCR assay. For the multiplex PCR, a mixture combining 60 forward primers for TCR Vbeta segments and 13 reverse primers for TCR Jbeta segments was used. The CDR3 region of rearranged TCR beta genes was amplified from genomic DNA with a multiplex PCR assay. On the Illumina HiSeq System, the amplified TCR beta libraries were sequenced as 87-base-pair reads. From the authors' description of their analysis: In a later analysis, around 80 million unique TCR beta chains were counted across the approximately 620 repertoires, and some 10 million of these chains were shared by at least two donors. To remove PCR and sequencing errors, raw reads were error-corrected and collapsed into unique sequences using a nearest-neighbor algorithm that merged closely related sequences. CDR3 sequences were aligned to IMGT reference sequences to assign V, D and J gene segments. For a sequence to be retained, a match of at least six nucleotides to both a V gene segment and a J gene segment was required. A rearrangement was called productive if the CDR3 had no stop codons and remained in frame with V and J, and every other rearrangement was called non-productive. CDR3 was defined according to IMGT convention as the region running from the second conserved V-encoded cysteine to the conserved J-encoded phenylalanine. The earlier analysis of a few hundred of the donors excluded any sequence lacking an unambiguous match to a single V gene segment. In an earlier analysis of some 590 of the donors, a V segment was called functional when productive rearrangements were above 56.7%, and segregating when the standard deviation between donors exceeded 5%. A statistical classification framework was built for diagnosing cytomegalovirus status from the catalog of TCR beta chain sequences. V and J gene assignment, in a later analysis, came from comparing TCR nucleotide sequences with IMGT/GENE-DB human TR gene sequences. In a later analysis, CDR3 sequences and most-parsimonious VDJ recombination scenarios were assigned using the TCRdist pipeline. In a later analysis, each TCR beta chain was defined by its CDR3 amino acid sequence together with its V-gene family, and reads lacking a unique V-gene family were excluded. To address suspected cross-contamination and a sequencing artifact, a later analysis removed over 500 highly shared, low-generation-probability nucleotide sequences. In a later analysis, a clonal expansion index for each public chain was calculated from normalized within-repertoire ranks of inferred template counts. A later analysis computed generation probabilities with a VDJ recombination model fitted to out-of-frame rearrangements, and checked the results against IGoR. In a later analysis, TCR-TCR, TCR-HLA and TCR-CMV co-occurrence was scored with hypergeometric tests, and a repertoire-size bias correction was applied to TCR pairs. In a later analysis, false discovery rates were estimated by permuting HLA or CMV assignments 20 times. In a later analysis, co-occurring TCRs were grouped using DBSCAN, with TCRdist sequence similarity added in when clustering inside HLA-allele-positive subsets. Repertoires with fewer than 30,000 or more than 120,000 public chains were left out of co-occurrence clustering, as were four to six repertoires with anomalous nucleotide sharing. In its TCRdb copy, this immuneACCESS table keeps in-frame sequences only and misses some clones. Where compared with another copy, unresolved V genes explain less than half of these, and the others have no known cause. The V and J calls and the clone size are those of that table, but D and trimming were determined from the DNA. This sample comprises some 150,000 clones, around three fifths of them detected only once. The top ten constitute around 3% of the sample.

Study-level results and caveats: In a later genetic analysis, fewer N-insertions in productive TCRs were reported among donors in an Asian-associated ancestry cluster than the approximately 630-donor mean. Assigning TCR associations to individual alleles was difficult when HLA alleles, especially DR and DQ, strongly co-occurred. According to a later analysis, most CMV-associated TCR beta chains appeared to be HLA-restricted, and the HLA associations seemed to be driven largely by CMV exposure. Correlated functional status among segregating V segments might reflect linkage disequilibrium, but an unknown experimental factor could not be ruled out. A later analysis found that HLA-associated TCR beta chains were more clonally expanded and had lower generation probabilities than equally common non-associated chains. A further reported finding was that TCR beta sequences accurately predicted the HLA-A and HLA-B alleles for most subjects in the first cohort. Specific HLA alleles were associated with over 15,000 TCR beta sequences at a false discovery rate of 0.05 in a later analysis. V-gene and J-gene trimming of TCR beta chains was associated with a missense DCLRE1C variant in a later genetic analysis, and the association was replicated in an independent cohort. Three of the identified cytomegalovirus-associated TCR beta chains were confirmed in vitro to be specific for cytomegalovirus antigens. Only TCR beta chains were sequenced in this cohort, and the absence of alpha or paired-chain data limited detectable features. Most TCR sequences were observed very rarely across donors, whereas some public TCRs were present in many individuals. Because counts were too low, seventeen rarely observed V segments, including chromosome 9 orphons, were excluded from the earlier analysis of under 650 of the donors. Roughly uniform sequencing depth across donors was assumed in presence/absence analyses, although this assumption may not hold. The study listed 164 TCR beta chains as associated with cytomegalovirus. Because HLA typing was unavailable for some donors at each locus, only the typed subset was used in association tests. In a later analysis, the rate of TCR association differed among HLA loci, with DRB1 alleles having the most associated TCRs and HLA-C alleles having the fewest. An earlier analysis of approximately 540 of the donors showed that most TCR beta V segments appeared in productive rearrangements either about 87% or about 30% of the time, which broadly matched IMGT annotations. The classifier was reported to diagnose cytomegalovirus status with high specificity and sensitivity in both the original cohort and the validation cohort. Immune exposure information for the cohort was limited to CMV serostatus. According to the authors, the approach could potentially be generalized to other disease states and immunological phenotypes. The sequencing pipeline was judged likely to have produced a cluster of highly shared sequence variants as a technical artifact. The 87-base-pair reads could not distinguish some IMGT-functional V segments, including TRBV6-2 and TRBV6-3, so those segments were excluded. In a later analysis, several top co-occurrence clusters were reported to appear linked to parvovirus B19, influenza, CMV and Epstein-Barr virus.

The cohort consisted of more than 650 healthy bone marrow donors. At the time of sampling, all cohort members were nominally healthy, though unrecorded immune exposures were likely present. The donor was CMV seropositive and was included in the group of 250 to 300 seropositive cohort members. Each donor provided a peripheral blood sample, and peripheral blood mononuclear cells were used for TCR beta sequencing. Genomic DNA was extracted from the blood cell samples with the Qiagen DNeasy Blood Extraction Kit. Trimming takes 1 base from V and 4 bases from J, and the germline ends sit 16 bases apart. The CDR3 measures 16 amino acids from cysteine to phenylalanine. Left in the record is the CDR3 DNA by itself, 48 bases read in frame from the first base. CDR1 and CDR2, looked up from the germline V gene, are SGHTA and FQGTGA.

The rearranged chain carries TRBV7-3 and TRBJ2-5; a tentative D match to TRBD1 spans 7 bases. This clonotype was obtained from a woman aged 25 to 39 in good health and CMV-seropositive. Material for sequencing was PBMCs. The bases read TGTGCCAGCAGCTTAAAGGGCCGACAGGGAGGAGAGACCCAGTACTTC. Its protein product is CASSLKGRQGGETQYF.